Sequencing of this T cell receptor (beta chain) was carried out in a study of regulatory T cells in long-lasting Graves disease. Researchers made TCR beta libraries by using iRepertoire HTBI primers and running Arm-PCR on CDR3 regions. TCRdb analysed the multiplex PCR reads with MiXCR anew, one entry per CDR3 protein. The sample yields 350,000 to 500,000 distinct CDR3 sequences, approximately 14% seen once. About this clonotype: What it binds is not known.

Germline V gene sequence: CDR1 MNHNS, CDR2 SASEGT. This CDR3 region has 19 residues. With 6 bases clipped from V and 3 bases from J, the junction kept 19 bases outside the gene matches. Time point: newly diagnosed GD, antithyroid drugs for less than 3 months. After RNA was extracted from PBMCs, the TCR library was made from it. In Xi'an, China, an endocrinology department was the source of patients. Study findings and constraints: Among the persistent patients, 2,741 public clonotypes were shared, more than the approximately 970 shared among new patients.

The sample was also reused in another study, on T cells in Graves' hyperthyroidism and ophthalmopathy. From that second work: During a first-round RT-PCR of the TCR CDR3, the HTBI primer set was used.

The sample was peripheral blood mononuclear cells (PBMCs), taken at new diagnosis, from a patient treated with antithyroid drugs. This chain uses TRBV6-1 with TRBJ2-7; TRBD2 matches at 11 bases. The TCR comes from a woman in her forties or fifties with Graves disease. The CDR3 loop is CASSQDNPQLAGGRYEQYF. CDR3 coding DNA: TGTGCCAGCAGCCAAGATAACCCCCAGTTAGCGGGAGGGCGCTACGAGCAGTACTTC.